The 8 T cell receptor beta chains below were found in one sample sequenced in a study of T cell responses to AZD1222 COVID-19 vaccine. Sequencing was performed with immunoSEQ multiplex PCR; in TCRdb, only in-frame clones are kept and a portion is missing. The sample yields some 150,000 clones, 92% seen once. Sequenced material: peripheral blood, taken 28 days after the second AZD1222 dose. Receptors originate from an adult who received the AZD1222 COVID-19 vaccine.

This rearrangement joins TRBV18 to TRBJ2-5; D gene ambiguous. The CDR3 has 15 residues. Germline CDR1 is KGHSH and CDR2 is LQKENI. V was pared by 3 bases and J by 5 bases, with 16 bases between. The CDR3 DNA reads as TGTGCCAGCTCACCCTCAGTGGTTCCAATTGAGACCCAGTACTTC. This sequence encodes CASSPSVVPIETQYF.

This sequence joins TRBV19 and TRBJ1-5, with D hard to call. The V end lost 6 bases, the J end lost 4 bases, and 4 bases lay between the germline ends. Germline assignment: CDR1 LNHDA and CDR2 SQIVND (reference sequence). The CDR3 sequence is 11 residues long. The CDR3: CASSENQPQHF. The CDR3 DNA is TGTGCCAGTAGCGAGAATCAGCCCCAGCATTTT.

The rearrangement links TRBV7-2 to TRBJ2-2; 10 nucleotides align to TRBD2. Germline V gives CDR1 SGHTA, CDR2 FQGNSA. The CDR3 runs to 17 residues. J was trimmed by 3 bases and V by 2 bases; bases with no gene match: 6. This CDR3 reads CASSLRLAGAHTGELFF. The DNA for the CDR3 is TGTGCCAGCAGCTTAAGGCTAGCGGGAGCGCACACCGGGGAGCTGTTTTTT. Variable domain in full (rest from reference TRBV7-2 and TRBJ2-2): GAGVSQSPSNKVTEKGKDVELRCDPISGHTALYWYRQSLGQGLEFLIYFQGNSAPDKSGLPSDRFSAERTGGSVSTLTIQRTQQEDSAVYLCASSLRLAGAHTGELFFGEGSRLTVL.

CDR3 residues: CASSNRGQSLNSGELFF. In DNA form, the CDR3 reads TGTGCCAGCAGCAACCGGGGACAGAGTCTTAATTCCGGGGAGCTGTTTTTT. The V call is TRBV28, the J call TRBJ2-2, with TRBD1 identical over 7 bases. Germline loops: CDR1 MDHEN, CDR2 SYDVKM. After removal of 6 bases from V and 6 bases from J, the junction contained 16 bases not matched to a gene. The CDR3 covers 17 residues.

The J gene is TRBJ1-3, the V gene TRBV6-6; the D gene is possibly TRBD1 (5 bases). V lost 7 bases to trimming and J lost 0 bases, with 16 bases between them. The CDR3 is 16 amino acids. Germline CDR1 is MNHNY and CDR2 is SVGAGI (reference sequence). The CDR3 loop is CASTPGAEFSGNTIYF. Here the CDR3 DNA reads TGTGCCAGCACCCCCGGGGCGGAATTCTCTGGAAACACCATATATTTT.

This chain uses TRBV27 with TRBJ2-6; 8 bases line up with TRBD2. This CDR3 has 15 residues. Germline V gene lookup returns CDR1 MNHEY and CDR2 SMNVEV (reference sequence). With V trimmed by 3 bases and J by 5 bases, 3 bases remained unmatched. DNA of the CDR3: TGTGCCAGCAGTTTCGGGGGGGCCCGGGCCAACGTCCTGACTTTC. Its protein product is CASSFGGARANVLTF.

The chain recombines TRBV2 with TRBJ2-7; D uncertain. Germline V gene lookup returns CDR1 SNHLY and CDR2 FYNNEI. The V end was cut by 6 bases, the J end by 3 bases, with 18 bases between. The CDR3 sequence is 15 residues long. The CDR3 reads CASRELDLPNYEQYF. In DNA form, the CDR3 reads TGTGCCAGCAGAGAACTGGACCTACCCAACTACGAGCAGTACTTC.

J is TRBJ1-5 and V is TRBV6-2 or TRBV6-3; the D gene is possibly TRBD1 (5 bases). This CDR3 spans 14 amino acids. CDR1 and CDR2 (germline): MNHEY, SVGEGT. Trimming stripped 4 bases from V and 3 bases from J, with 10 bases between. CDR3 sequence reads: CASSWRGDNQPQHF. The CDR3 coding sequence is TGTGCCAGCAGTTGGAGGGGTGACAATCAGCCCCAGCATTTT.